The present T cell receptor (beta chain) was sequenced within a study of regulatory T cells in long-lasting Graves disease. This CDR3 has 12 amino acids. Deletions cut 9 bases from V and 6 bases from J, with 11 bases between. Germline values: CDR1 MNHEY, CDR2 SMNVEV (reference sequence). Time point of the sample: persistent/refractory GD, antithyroid drugs over 5 years with positive TRAb. PBMC-extracted RNA yielded the TCR library. In the case of this clonotype: Its target is not known.

Overall study results and limits: Accuracy might have suffered from few samples.

Libraries of TCR beta came from iRepertoire HTBI primers plus Arm-PCR of CDR3 regions. TCRdb recomputed calls from the multiplex PCR reads with MiXCR, one row per CDR3 protein. The sample lists about 310,000 distinct CDR3 sequences; around 23% were seen once. Here the sequenced sample was peripheral blood mononuclear cells (PBMCs), taken when the disease was refractory, from a patient treated with antithyroid drugs. The genes are TRBV27 and TRBJ2-2; D not certain. The TCR sequence derives from a female donor with Graves disease. CDR3 in DNA: TGTGCCAGTGGGATCTTGGCCGGGGAGCTGTTTTTT. Translated: CASGILAGELFF.